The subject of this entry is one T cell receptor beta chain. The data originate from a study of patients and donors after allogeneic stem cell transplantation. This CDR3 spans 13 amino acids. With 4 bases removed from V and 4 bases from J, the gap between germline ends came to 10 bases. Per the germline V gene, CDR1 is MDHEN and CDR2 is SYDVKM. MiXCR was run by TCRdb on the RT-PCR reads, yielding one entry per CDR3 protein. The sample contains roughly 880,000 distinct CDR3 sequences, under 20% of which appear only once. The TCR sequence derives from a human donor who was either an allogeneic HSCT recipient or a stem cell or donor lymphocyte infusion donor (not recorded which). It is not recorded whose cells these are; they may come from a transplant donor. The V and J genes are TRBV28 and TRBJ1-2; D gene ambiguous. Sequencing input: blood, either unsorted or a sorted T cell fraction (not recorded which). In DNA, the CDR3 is TGTGCCAGCAGTTCGACAAGCCGCTATGGCTACACCTTC. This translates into CASSSTSRYGYTF.